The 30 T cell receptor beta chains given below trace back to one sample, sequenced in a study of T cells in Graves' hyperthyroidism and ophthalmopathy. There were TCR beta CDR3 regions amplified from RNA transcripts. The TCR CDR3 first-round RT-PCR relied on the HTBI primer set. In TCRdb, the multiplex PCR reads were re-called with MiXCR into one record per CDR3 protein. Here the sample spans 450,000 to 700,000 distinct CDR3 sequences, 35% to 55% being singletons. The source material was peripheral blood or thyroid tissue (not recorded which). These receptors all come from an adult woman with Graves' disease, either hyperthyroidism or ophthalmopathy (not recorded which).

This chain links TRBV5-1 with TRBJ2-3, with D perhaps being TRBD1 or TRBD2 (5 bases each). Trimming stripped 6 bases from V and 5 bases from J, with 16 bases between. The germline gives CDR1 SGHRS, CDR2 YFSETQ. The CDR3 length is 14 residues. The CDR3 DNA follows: TGCGCCAGCACCGAGGGACCCTGGTTAGATACGCAGTATTTT. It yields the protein CASTEGPWLDTQYF.

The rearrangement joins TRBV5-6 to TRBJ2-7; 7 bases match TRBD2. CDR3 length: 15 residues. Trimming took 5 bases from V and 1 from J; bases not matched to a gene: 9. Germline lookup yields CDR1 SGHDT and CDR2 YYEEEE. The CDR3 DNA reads TGTGCCAGCAGTCCTCGGGGGGATCTATCCTACGAGCAGTACTTC. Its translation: CASSPRGDLSYEQYF.

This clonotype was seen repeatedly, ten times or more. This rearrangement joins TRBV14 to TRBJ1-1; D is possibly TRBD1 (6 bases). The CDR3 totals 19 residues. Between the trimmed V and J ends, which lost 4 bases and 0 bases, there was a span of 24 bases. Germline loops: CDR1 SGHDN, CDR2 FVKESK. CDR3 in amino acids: CASSRALLGHPKMNTEAFF. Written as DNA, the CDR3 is TGTGCCAGCAGCCGCGCATTGTTGGGACATCCAAAAATGAACACTGAAGCTTTCTTT.

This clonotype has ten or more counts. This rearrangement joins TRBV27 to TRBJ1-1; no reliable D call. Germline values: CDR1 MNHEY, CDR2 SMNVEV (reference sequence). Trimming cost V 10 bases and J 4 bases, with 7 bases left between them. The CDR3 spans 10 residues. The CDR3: CANSSTEAFF. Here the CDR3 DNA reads TGTGCCAACTCGTCCACTGAAGCTTTCTTT.

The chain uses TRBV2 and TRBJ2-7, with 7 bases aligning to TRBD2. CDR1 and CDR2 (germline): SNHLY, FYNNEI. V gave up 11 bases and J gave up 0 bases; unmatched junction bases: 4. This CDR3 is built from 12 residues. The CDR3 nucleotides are TGTGCCCGAAGGACTAGCTCCTACGAGCAGTACTTC. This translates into CARRTSSYEQYF.

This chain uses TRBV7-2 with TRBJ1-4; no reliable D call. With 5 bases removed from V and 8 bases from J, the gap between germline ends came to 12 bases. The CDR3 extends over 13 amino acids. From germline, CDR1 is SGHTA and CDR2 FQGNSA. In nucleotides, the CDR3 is TGTGCCAGCAGCCAAATCCCCCACGAAAAACTGTTTTTT. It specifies CASSQIPHEKLFF.

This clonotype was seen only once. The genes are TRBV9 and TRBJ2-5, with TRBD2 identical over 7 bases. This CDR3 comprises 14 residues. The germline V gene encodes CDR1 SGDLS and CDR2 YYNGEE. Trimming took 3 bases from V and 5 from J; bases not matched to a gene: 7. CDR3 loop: CASSASGIQETQYF. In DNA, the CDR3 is TGTGCCAGCAGCGCCAGCGGGATTCAGGAGACCCAGTACTTC.

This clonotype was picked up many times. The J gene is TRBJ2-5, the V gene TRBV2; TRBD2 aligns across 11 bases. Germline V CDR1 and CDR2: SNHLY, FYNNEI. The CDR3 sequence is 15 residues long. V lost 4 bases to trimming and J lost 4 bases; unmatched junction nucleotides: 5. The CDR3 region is CASSGGLAGGETQYF. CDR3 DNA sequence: TGTGCCAGCAGTGGAGGTCTAGCGGGAGGAGAGACCCAGTACTTC.

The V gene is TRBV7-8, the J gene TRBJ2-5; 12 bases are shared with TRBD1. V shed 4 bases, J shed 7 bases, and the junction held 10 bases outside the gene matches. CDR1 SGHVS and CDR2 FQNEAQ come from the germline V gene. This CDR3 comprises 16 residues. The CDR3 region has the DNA TGTGCCAGCAGCTCGGCCGGGACAGGGGGCGCGGGGACCCAGTACTTC. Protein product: CASSSAGTGGAGTQYF.

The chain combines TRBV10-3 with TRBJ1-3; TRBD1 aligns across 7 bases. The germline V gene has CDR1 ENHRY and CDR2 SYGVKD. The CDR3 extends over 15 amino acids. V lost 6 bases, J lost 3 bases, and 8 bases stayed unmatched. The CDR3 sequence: CAISDRDRIGNTIYF. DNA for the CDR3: TGTGCCATCAGCGACCGGGACAGAATTGGAAACACCATATATTTT.

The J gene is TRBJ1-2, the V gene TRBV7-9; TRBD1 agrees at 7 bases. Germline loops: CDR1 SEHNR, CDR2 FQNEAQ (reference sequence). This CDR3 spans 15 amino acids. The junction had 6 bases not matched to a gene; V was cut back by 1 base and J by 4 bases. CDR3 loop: CASSLGDRELYGYTF. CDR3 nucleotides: TGTGCCAGCAGCTTAGGCGACAGGGAGCTCTATGGCTACACCTTC.

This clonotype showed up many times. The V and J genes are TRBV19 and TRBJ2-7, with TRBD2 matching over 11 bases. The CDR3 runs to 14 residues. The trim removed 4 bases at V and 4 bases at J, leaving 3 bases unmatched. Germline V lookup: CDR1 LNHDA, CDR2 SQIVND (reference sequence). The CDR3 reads CASSNLAGGYEQYF. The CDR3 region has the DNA TGTGCCAGTAGTAATCTAGCGGGAGGATACGAGCAGTACTTC.

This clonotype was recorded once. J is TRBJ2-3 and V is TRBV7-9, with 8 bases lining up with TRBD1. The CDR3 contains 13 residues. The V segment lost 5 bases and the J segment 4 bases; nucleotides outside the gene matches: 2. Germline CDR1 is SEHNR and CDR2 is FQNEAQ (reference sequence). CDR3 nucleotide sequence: TGTGCCAGCAGCACGACAGGGGCAGATACGCAGTATTTT. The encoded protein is CASSTTGADTQYF.

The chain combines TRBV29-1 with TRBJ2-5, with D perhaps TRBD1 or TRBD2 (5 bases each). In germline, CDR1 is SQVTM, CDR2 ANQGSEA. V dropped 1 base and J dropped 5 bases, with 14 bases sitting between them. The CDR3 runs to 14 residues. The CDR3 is CSVEVYERGETQYF. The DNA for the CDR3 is TGCAGCGTTGAAGTCTACGAGAGGGGCGAGACCCAGTACTTC.

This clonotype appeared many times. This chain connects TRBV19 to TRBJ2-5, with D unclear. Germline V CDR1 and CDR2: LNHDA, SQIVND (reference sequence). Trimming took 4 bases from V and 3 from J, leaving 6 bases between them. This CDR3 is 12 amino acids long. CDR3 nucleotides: TGTGCCAGTAGTAGGCCCAAAGAGACCCAGTACTTC. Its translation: CASSRPKETQYF.

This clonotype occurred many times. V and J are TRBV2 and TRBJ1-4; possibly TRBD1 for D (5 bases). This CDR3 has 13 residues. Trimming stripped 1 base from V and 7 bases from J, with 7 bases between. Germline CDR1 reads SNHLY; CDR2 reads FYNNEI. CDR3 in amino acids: CASSEGTFEKLFF. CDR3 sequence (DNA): TGTGCCAGCAGTGAAGGGACATTTGAAAAACTGTTTTTT. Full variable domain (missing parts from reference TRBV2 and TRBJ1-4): EPEVTQTPSHQVTQMGQEVILRCVPISNHLYFYWYRQILGQKVEFLVSFYNNEISEKSEIFDDQFSVERPDGSNFTLKIRSTKLEDSAMYFCASSEGTFEKLFFGSGTQLSVL.

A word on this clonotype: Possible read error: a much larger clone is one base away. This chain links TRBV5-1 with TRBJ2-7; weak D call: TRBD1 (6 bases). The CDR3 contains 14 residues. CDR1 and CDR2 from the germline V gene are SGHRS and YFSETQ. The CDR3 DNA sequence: TGCGCCAGCAGAGATACCAGGGGCTCCTACGAGCATTACTTC. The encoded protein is CASRDTRGSYEHYF.

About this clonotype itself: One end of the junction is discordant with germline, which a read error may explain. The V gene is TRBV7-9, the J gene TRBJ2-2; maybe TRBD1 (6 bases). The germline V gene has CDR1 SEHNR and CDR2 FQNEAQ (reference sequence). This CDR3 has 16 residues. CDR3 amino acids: CASSLPRQVLTGELSF. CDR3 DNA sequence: TGTGCCAGCAGCCTACCCAGACAGGTACTCACCGGGGAGCTGTCTTTT.

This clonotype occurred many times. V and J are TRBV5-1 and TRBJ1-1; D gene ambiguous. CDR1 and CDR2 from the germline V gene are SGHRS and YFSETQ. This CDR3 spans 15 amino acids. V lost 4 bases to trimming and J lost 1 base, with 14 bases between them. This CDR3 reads CASSPLSEGNTEAFF. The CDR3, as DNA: TGCGCCAGCAGCCCCCTTTCGGAGGGGAACACTGAAGCTTTCTTT.

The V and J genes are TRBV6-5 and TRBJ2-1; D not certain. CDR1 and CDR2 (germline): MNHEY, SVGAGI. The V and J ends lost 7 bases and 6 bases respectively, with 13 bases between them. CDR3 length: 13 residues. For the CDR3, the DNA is TGTGCCAGCACGAGACTGGCCTCCAATGAGCAGTTCTTC. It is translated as CASTRLASNEQFF.

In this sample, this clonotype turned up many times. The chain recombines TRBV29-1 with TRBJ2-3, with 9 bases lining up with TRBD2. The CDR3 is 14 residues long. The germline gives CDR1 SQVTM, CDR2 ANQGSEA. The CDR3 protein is CSFGSGSGTDTQYF. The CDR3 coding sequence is TGCAGTTTCGGTAGCGGGAGTGGTACAGATACGCAGTATTTT.

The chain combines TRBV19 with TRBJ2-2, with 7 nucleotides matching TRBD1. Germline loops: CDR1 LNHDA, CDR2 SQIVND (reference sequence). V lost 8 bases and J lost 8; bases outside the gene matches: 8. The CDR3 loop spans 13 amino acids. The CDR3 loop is CASRNRGTGELFF. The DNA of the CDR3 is TGTGCCAGTCGTAACAGGGGAACTGGGGAGCTGTTTTTT.

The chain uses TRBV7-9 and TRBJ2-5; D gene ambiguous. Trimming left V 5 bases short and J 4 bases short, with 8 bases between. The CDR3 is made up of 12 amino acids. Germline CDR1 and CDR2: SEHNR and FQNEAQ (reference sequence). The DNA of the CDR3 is TGTGCCAGCAGCCGAAATCTAGAGACCCAGTACTTC. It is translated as CASSRNLETQYF.

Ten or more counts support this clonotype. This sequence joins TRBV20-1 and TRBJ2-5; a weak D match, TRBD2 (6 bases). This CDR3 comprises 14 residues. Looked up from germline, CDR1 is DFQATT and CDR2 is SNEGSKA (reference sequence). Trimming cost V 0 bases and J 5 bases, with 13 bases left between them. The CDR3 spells CSARDSSVAETQYF. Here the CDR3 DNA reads TGCAGTGCTAGAGATTCTAGCGTGGCGGAGACCCAGTACTTC.

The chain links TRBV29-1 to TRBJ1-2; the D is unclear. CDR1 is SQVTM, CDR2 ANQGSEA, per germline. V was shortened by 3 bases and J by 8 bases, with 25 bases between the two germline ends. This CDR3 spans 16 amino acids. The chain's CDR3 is CSVDLEEAGPFVGYTF. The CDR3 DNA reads TGCAGCGTTGACCTAGAGGAGGCAGGCCCATTTGTCGGCTACACCTTC.

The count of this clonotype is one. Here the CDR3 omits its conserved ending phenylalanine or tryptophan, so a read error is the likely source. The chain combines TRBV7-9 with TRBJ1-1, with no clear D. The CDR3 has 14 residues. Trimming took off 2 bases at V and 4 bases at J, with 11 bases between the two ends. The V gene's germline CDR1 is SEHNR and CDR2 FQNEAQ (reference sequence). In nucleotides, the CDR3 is TGTGCCAGCAGCTTAAGTCAAGTAGGCACTGAAGCTTTCCTT. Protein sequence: CASSLSQVGTEAFL.

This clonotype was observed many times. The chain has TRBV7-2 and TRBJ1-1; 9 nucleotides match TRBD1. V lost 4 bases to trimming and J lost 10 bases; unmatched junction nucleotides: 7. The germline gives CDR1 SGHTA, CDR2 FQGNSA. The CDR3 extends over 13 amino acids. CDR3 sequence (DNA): TGTGCCAGCAGCTCTAGACAGGGGGGAGGAGCTTTCTTT. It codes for CASSSRQGGGAFF.

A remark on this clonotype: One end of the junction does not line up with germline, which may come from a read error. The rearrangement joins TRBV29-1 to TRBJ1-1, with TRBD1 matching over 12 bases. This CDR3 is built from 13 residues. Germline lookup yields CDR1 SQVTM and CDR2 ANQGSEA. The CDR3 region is CSVSGTGGSEASF. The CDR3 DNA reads TGCAGCGTATCCGGGACAGGGGGCAGTGAAGCTTCCTTT.

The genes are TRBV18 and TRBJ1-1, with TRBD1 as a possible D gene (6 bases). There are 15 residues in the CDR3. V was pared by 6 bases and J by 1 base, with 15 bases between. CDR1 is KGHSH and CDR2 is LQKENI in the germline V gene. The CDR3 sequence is CASSLRQAQNTEAFF. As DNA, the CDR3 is TGTGCCAGCTCGCTTCGACAGGCACAGAACACTGAAGCTTTCTTT.

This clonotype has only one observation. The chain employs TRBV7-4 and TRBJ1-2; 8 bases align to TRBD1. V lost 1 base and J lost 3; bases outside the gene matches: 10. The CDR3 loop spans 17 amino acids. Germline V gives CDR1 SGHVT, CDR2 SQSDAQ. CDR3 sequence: CASSLVGYGTGDYGYTF. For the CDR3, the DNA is TGTGCCAGCAGCTTAGTTGGGTATGGGACAGGCGACTATGGCTACACCTTC. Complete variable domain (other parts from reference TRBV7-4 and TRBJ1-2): GAGVSQSPRYKVAKRGRDVALRCDSISGHVTLYWYRQTLGQGSEVLTYSQSDAQRDKSGRPSGRFSAERPERSVSTLKIQRTEQGDSAVYLCASSLVGYGTGDYGYTFGSGTRLTVV.